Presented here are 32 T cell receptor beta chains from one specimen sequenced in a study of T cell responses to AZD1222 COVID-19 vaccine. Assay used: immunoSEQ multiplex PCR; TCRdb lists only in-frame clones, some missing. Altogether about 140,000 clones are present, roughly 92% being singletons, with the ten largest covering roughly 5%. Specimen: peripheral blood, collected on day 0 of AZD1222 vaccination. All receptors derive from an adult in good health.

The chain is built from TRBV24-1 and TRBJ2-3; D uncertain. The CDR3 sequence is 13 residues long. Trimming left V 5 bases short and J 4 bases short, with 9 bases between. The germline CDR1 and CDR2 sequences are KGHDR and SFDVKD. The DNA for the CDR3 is TGTGCCACCAGTGTCTCTGGACCAGATACGCAGTATTTT. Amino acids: CATSVSGPDTQYF.

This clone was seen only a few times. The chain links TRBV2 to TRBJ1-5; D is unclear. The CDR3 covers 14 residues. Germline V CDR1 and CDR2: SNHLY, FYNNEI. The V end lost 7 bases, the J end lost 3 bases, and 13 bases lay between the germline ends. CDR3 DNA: TGTGCCAGCACGTTGGGCAGAGACAATCAGCCCCAGCATTTT. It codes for CASTLGRDNQPQHF.

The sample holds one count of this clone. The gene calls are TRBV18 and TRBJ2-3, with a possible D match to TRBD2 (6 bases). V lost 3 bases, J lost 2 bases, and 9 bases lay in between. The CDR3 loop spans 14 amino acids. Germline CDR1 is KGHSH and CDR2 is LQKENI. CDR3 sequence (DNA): TGTGCCAGCTCACCTCAGGACTACACAGATACGCAGTATTTT. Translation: CASSPQDYTDTQYF.

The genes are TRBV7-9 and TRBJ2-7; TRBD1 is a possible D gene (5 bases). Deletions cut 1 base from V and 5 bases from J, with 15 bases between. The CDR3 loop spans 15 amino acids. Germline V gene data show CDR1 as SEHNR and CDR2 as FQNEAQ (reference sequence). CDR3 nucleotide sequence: TGTGCCAGCAGCTTAGGACAGACGAAACTTGACGAGCAGTACTTC. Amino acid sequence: CASSLGQTKLDEQYF.

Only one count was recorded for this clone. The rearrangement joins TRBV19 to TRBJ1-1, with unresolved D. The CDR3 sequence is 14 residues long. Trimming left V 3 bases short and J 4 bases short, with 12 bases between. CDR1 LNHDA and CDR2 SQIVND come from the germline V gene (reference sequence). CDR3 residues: CASSIGRLTTEAFF. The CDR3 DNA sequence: TGTGCCAGTAGTATCGGTAGACTCACCACTGAAGCTTTCTTT.

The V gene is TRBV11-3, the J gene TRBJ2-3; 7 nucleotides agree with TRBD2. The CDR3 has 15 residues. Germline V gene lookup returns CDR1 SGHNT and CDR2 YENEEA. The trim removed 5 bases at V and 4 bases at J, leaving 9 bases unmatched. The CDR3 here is CASSERRLAADTQYF. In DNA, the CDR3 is TGTGCCAGCAGCGAGCGGAGACTAGCAGCAGATACGCAGTATTTT. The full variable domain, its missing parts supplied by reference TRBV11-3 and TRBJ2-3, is EAGVVQSPRYKIIEKKQPVAFWCNPISGHNTLYWYLQNLGQGPELLIRYENEEAVDDSQLPKDRFSAERLKGVDSTLKIQPAELGDSAVYLCASSERRLAADTQYFGPGTRLTVL.

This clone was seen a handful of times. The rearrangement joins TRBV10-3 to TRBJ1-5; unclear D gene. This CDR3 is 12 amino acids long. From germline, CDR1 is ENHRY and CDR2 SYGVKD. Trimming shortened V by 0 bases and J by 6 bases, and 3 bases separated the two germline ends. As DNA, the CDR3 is TGTGCCATCAGTGAGTCTTCTCAGCCCCAGCATTTT. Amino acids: CAISESSQPQHF.

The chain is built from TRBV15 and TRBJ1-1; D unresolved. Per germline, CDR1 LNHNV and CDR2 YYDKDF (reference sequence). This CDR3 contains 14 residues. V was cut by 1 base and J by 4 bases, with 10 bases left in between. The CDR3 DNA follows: TGTGCCACCAGCAGAGCTGGGTCTGTCACTGAAGCTTTCTTT. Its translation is CATSRAGSVTEAFF.

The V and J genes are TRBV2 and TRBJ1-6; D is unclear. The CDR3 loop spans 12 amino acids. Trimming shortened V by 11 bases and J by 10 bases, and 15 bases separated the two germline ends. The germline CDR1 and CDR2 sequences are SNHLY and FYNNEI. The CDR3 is CAGRFEGSPLHF. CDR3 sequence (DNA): TGTGCCGGACGTTTTGAGGGCTCACCCCTCCACTTT.

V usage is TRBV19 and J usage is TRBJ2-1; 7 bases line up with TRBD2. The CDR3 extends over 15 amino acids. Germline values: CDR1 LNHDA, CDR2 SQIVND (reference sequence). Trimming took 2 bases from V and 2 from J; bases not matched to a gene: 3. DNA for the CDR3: TGTGCCAGTAGTATATCTAGCGGAACCTACAATGAGCAGTTCTTC. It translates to CASSISSGTYNEQFF.

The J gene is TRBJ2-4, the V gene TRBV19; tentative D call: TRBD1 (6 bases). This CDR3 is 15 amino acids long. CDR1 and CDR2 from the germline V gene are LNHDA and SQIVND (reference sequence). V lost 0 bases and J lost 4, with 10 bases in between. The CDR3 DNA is TGTGCCAGTAGTATAGAGGGGGCGGTAAAAAACATTCAGTACTTC. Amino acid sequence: CASSIEGAVKNIQYF.

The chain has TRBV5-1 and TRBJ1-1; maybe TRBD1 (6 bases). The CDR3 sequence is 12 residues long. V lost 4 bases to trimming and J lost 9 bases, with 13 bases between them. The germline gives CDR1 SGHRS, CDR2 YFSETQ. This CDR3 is CASSEETGKAFF. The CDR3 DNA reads TGCGCCAGCAGCGAAGAAACAGGGAAAGCTTTCTTT.

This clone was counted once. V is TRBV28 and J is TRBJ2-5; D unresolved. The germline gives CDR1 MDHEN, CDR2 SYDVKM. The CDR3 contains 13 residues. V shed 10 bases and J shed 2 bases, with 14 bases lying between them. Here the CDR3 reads CATSTSPQETQYF. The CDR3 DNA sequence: TGTGCCACCAGCACCTCCCCACAAGAGACCCAGTACTTC.

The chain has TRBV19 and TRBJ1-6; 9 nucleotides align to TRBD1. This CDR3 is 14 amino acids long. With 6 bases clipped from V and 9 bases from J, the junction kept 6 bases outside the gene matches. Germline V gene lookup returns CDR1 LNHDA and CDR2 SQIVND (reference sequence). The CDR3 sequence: CASRAQGAASPLHF. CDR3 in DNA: TGTGCCAGTAGAGCACAGGGGGCTGCTTCACCCCTCCACTTT.

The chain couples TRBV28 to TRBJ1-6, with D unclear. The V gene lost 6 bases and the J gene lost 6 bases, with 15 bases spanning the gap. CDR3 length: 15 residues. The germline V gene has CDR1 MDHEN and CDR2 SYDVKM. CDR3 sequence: CASRRARAGNSPLHF. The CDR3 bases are TGTGCCAGCAGGAGAGCACGGGCCGGTAATTCACCCCTCCACTTT.

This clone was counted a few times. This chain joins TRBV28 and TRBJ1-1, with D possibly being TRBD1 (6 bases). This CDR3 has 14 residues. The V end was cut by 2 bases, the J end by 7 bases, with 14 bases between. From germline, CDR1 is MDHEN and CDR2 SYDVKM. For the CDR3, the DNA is TGTGCCAGCAGTTTACTCTCAGGGGCCGATGAAGCTTTCTTT. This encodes CASSLLSGADEAFF.

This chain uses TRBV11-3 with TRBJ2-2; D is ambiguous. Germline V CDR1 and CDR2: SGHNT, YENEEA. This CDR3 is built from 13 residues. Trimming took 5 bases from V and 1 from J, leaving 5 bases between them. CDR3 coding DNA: TGTGCCAGCAGCCCACAGAACACCGGGGAGCTGTTTTTT. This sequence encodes CASSPQNTGELFF.

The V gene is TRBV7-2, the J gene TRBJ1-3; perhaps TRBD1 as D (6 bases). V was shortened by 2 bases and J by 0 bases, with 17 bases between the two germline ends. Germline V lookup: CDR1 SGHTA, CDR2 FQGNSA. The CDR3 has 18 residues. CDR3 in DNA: TGTGCCAGCAGCTTAAGGGGGGGCCAGGCCCACTCTGGAAACACCATATATTTT. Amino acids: CASSLRGGQAHSGNTIYF.

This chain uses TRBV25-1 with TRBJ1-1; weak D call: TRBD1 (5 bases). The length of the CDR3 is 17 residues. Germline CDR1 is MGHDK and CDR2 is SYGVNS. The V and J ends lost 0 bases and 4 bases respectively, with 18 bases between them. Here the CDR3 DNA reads TGTGCCAGCAGTGAATATTCGATAAGCAGGGAGGCCACTGAAGCTTTCTTT. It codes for CASSEYSISREATEAFF.

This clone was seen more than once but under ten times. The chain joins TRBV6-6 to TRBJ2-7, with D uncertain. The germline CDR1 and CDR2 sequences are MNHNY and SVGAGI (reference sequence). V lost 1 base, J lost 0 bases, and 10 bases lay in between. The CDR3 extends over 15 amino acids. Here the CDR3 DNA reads TGTGCCAGCAGTTACTTCCAAGGGAACTCCTACGAGCAGTACTTC. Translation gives CASSYFQGNSYEQYF.

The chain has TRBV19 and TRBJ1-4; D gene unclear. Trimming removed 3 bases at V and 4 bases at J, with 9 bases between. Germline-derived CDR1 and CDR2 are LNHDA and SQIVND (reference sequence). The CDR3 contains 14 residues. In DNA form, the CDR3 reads TGTGCCAGTAGTATGCTGCAGTTTAATGAAAAACTGTTTTTT. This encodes CASSMLQFNEKLFF.

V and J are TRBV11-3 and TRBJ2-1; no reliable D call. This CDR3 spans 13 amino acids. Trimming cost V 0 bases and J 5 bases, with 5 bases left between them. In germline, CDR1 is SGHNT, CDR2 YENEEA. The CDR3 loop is CASSLELHNEQFF. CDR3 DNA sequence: TGTGCCAGCAGCTTAGAACTCCACAATGAGCAGTTCTTC.

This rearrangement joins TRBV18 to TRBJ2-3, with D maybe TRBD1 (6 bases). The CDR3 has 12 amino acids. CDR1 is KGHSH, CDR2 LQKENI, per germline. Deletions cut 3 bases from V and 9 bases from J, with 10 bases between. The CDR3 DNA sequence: TGTGCCAGCTCACCCGCAGGGGAAACGCAGTATTTT. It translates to CASSPAGETQYF.

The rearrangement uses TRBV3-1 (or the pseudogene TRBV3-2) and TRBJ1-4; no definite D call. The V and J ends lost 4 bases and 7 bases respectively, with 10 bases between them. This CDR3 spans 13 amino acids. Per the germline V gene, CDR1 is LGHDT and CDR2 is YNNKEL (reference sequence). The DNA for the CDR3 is TGTGCCAGCAGCCGGGTGGGCCGTGAAAAACTGTTTTTT. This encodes CASSRVGREKLFF.

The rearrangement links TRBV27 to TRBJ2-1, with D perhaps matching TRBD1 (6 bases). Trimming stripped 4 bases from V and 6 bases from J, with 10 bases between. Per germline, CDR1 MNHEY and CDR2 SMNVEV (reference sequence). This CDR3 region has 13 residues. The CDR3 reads CASSSGQLNEQFF. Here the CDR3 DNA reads TGTGCCAGCAGTTCTGGACAGCTCAATGAGCAGTTCTTC.

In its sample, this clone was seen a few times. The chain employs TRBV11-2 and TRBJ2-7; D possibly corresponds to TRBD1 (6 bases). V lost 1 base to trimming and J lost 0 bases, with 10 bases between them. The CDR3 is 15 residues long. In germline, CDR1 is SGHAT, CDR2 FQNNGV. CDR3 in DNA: TGTGCCAGCAGCTTAGTAGTAGGGGGCTCCTACGAGCAGTACTTC. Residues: CASSLVVGGSYEQYF.

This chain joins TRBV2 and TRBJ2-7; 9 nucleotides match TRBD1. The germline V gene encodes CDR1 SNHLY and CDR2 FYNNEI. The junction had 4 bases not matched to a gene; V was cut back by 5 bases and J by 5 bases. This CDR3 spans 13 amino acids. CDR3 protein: CASSIQGAHEQYF. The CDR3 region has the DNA TGTGCCAGCAGTATACAGGGGGCTCACGAGCAGTACTTC.

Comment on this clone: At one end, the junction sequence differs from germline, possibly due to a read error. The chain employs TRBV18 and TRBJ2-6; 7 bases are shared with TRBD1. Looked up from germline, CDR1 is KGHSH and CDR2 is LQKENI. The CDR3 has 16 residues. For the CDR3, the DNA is TGTGCCAGCTCGGAAGGGACAGCGTCTGTGGCCAACGTCCTGACTTTC. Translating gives CASSEGTASVANVLTF.

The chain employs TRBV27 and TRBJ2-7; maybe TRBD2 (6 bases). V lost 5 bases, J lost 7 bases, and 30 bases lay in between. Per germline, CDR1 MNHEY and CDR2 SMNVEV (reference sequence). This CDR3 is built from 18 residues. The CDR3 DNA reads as TGTGCCAGCAGTAAGGTGGGGACTGGAGTACGGGGAAGGGCGGAGCAGTACTTC. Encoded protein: CASSKVGTGVRGRAEQYF.

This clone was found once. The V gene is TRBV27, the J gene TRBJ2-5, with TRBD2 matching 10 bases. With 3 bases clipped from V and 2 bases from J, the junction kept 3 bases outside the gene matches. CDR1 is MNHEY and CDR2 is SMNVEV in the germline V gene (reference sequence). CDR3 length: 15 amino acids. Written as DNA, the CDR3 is TGTGCCAGCAGTTTTAGCGGGGGGAGGCAAGAGACCCAGTACTTC. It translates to CASSFSGGRQETQYF.

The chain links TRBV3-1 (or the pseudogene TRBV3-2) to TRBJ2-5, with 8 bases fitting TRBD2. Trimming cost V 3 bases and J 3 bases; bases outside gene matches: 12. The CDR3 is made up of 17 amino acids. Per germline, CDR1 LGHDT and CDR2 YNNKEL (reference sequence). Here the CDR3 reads CASSQASVAGGKETQYF. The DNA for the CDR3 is TGTGCCAGCAGCCAGGCCTCGGTGGCGGGAGGCAAAGAGACCCAGTACTTC.

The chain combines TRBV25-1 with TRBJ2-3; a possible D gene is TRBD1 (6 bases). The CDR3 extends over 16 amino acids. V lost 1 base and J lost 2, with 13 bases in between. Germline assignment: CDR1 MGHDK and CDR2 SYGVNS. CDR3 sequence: CASSEFKDSYTDTQYF. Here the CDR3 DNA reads TGTGCCAGCAGTGAATTTAAGGACAGTTACACAGATACGCAGTATTTT.